This T cell receptor (beta chain) stems from a study of control samples from healthy donors and cancer patients. TCRdb's table, derived via immunoSEQ multiplex PCR, lists solely in-frame clones and lacks some. The sample records 250,000 to 300,000 clones, roughly four fifths being singletons. The J segment lost 7 bases and the V segment lost 4 bases, leaving 3 bases of the junction unmatched. The CDR3 contains 13 residues. Germline values: CDR1 SNHLY, CDR2 FYNNEI. The sequenced material came from PBMCs. The V call is TRBV2, the J call TRBJ2-2; 7 nucleotides line up with TRBD2. This receptor was identified in a woman aged 60-75 years with lung cancer. The CDR3: CASSVREVGELFF. CDR3 bases: TGTGCCAGCAGTGTTCGGGAGGTCGGGGAGCTGTTTTTT.